This T cell receptor beta chain stems from a study of blood T cell repertoires in COVID-19. This clone has just one count. Assay: immunoSEQ multiplex PCR; the TCRdb copy retains only in-frame clones and omits some. This table has approximately 170,000 clones, around 82% appearing once. The CDR3 contains 13 residues. Germline CDR1 reads KGHDR; CDR2 reads SFDVKD. The V gene lost 5 bases and the J gene lost 1 base, with 6 bases spanning the gap. Sequenced material: peripheral blood. This receptor was taken from an elderly man with COVID-19, enrolled during active disease. The chain combines TRBV24-1 with TRBJ2-3; possibly TRBD1 for D (5 bases). CDR3 sequence: CATSVGGTDTQYF. The CDR3 DNA is TGTGCCACCAGTGTAGGGGGCACAGATACGCAGTATTTT.